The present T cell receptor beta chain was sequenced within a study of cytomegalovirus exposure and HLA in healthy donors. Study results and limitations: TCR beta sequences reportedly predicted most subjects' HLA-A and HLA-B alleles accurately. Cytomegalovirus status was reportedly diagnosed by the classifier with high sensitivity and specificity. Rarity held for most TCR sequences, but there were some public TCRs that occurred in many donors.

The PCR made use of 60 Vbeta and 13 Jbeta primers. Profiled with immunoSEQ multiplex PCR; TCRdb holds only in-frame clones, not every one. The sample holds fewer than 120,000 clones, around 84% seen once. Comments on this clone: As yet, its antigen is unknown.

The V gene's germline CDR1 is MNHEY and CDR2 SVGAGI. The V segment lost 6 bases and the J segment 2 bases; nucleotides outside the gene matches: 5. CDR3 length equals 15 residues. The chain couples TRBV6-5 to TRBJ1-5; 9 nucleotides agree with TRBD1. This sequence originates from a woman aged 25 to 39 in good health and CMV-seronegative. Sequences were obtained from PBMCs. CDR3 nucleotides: TGTGCCAGCAGCATGGGACAGGGTCGCAATCAGCCCCAGCATTTT. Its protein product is CASSMGQGRNQPQHF.